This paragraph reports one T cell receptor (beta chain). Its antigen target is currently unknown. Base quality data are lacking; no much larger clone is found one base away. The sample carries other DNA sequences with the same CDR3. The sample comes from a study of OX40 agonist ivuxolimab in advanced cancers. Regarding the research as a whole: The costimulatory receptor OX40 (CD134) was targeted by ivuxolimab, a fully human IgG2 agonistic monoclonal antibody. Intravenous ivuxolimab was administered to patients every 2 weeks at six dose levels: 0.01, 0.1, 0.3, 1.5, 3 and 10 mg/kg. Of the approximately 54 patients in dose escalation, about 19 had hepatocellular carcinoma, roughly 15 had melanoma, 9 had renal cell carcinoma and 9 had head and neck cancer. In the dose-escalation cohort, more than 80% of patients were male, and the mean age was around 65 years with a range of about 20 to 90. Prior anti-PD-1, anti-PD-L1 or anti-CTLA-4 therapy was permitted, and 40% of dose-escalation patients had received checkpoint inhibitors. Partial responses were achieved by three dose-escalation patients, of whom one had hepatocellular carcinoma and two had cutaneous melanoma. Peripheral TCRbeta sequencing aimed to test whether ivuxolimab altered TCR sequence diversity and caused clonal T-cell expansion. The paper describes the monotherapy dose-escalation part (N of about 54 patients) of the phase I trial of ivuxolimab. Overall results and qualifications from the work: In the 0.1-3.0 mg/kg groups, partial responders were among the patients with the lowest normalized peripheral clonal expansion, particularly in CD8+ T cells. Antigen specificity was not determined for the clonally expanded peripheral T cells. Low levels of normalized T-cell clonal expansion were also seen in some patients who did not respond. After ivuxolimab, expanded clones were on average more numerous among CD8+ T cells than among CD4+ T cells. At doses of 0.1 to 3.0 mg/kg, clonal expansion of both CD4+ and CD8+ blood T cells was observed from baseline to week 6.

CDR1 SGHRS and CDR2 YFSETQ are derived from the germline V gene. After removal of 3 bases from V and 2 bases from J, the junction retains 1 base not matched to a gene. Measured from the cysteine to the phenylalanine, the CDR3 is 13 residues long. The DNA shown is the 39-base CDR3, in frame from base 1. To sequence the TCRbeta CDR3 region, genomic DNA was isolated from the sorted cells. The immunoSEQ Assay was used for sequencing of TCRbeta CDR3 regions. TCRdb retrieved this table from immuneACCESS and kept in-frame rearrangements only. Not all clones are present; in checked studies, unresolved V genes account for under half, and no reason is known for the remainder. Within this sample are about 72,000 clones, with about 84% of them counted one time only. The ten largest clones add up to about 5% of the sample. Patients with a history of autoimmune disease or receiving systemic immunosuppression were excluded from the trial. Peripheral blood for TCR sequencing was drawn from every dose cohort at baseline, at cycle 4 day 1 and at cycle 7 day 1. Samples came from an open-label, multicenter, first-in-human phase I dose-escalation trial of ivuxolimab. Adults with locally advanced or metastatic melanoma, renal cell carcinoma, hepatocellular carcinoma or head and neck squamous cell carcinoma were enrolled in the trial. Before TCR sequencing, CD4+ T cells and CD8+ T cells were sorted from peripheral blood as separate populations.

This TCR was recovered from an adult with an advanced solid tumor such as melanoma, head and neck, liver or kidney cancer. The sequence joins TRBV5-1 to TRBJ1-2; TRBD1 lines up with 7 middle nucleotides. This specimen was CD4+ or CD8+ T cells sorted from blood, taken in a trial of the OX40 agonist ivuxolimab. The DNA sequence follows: TGCGCCAGCAGCTCACAGGGGAACTATGGCTACACCTTC. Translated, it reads CASSSQGNYGYTF.